One sample yielded the 22 T cell receptor beta chains listed below, sequenced in a study of T cells in Graves' hyperthyroidism and ophthalmopathy. There were TCR beta CDR3 regions amplified from RNA transcripts. Researchers ran a first-round RT-PCR on the TCR CDR3 using the HTBI primer set. TCRdb independently ran MiXCR on the multiplex PCR reads; one entry per CDR3 protein. In the table there are about 340,000 distinct CDR3 sequences, 15% to 20% of which are singletons. The sequenced material came from blood. The receptors stem from a woman in her forties or fifties with Graves' hyperthyroidism.

This clonotype was detected many times. The chain employs TRBV5-8 and TRBJ1-1; D is unclear. This CDR3 contains 14 residues. Germline V gene lookup returns CDR1 SGHTS and CDR2 YDEGEE. V was cut by 1 base and J by 2 bases, with 9 bases left in between. For the CDR3, the DNA is TGTGCCAGCAGCTTGAATCCCGGTAACACTGAAGCTTTCTTT. Its translation: CASSLNPGNTEAFF.

This clonotype occurred a few times. The J gene is TRBJ2-7, the V gene TRBV28; no firm D call. The CDR3 is made up of 11 amino acids. Between the trimmed V and J ends, which lost 7 bases and 6 bases, there was a span of 10 bases. Germline CDR1 is MDHEN and CDR2 is SYDVKM. The CDR3 spells CASTQLVEQYF. The CDR3 coding sequence is TGTGCCAGCACCCAACTCGTCGAGCAGTACTTC.

This clonotype has a handful of counts. The chain couples TRBV7-9 to TRBJ2-1; TRBD2 agrees at 9 bases. Trimming at V came to 4 bases and at J to 3 bases, leaving 7 bases not matched to a gene. Germline V gives CDR1 SEHNR, CDR2 FQNEAQ (reference sequence). The length of the CDR3 is 16 residues. CDR3 in amino acids: CASSWGLAANYNEQFF. CDR3 coding DNA: TGTGCCAGCAGCTGGGGACTAGCAGCAAACTACAATGAGCAGTTCTTC.

A few counts support this clonotype. The V gene is TRBV18, the J gene TRBJ1-6; D ambiguous. The ends were cut back, 3 bases at V and 12 bases at J, with 15 bases in the middle. This CDR3 is 14 amino acids long. Germline CDR1 is KGHSH and CDR2 is LQKENI. CDR3 coding DNA: TGTGCCAGCTCACCCCAGGACCGAGGGTTACCCCTCCACTTT. Translated, it gives CASSPQDRGLPLHF.

The chain employs TRBV6-1 and TRBJ2-7; D is unresolved. V gave up 2 bases and J gave up 3 bases, with 8 bases separating them. This CDR3 spans 13 amino acids. CDR1 and CDR2 from the germline V gene are MNHNS and SASEGT. DNA for the CDR3: TGTGCCAGCAGTGAATCTTATATCTACGAGCAGTACTTC. Encoded protein: CASSESYIYEQYF.

This clonotype occurred many times. The V call is TRBV30, the J call TRBJ2-3, with D tentatively TRBD2 (6 bases). Germline V CDR1 and CDR2: GTSNPN, SVGIG (reference sequence). The CDR3 extends over 14 amino acids. Trimming left V 5 bases short and J 1 base short, with 13 bases between. DNA for the CDR3: TGTGCCTGGGGGGCGGGGTACGGCACAGATACGCAGTATTTT. It codes for CAWGAGYGTDTQYF.

This clonotype was picked up a small number of times. This sequence joins TRBV24-1 and TRBJ2-2; maybe TRBD2 (5 bases). From germline, CDR1 is KGHDR and CDR2 SFDVKD. The CDR3 is 18 amino acids. With 4 bases removed from V and 6 bases from J, the gap between germline ends came to 23 bases. The CDR3 nucleotides read TGTGCCACCAGTGACCCCACTGCGGTCGGAGGATTGGCCGGGGAGCTGTTTTTT. This codes for CATSDPTAVGGLAGELFF.

This clonotype occurred a few times. The gene calls are TRBV5-6 and TRBJ2-5; D unclear. Germline assignment: CDR1 SGHDT and CDR2 YYEEEE. This CDR3 spans 15 amino acids. V was pared by 6 bases and J by 3 bases, with 18 bases between. The DNA of the CDR3 is TGTGCCAGCACCCCCCCCCCGGTGAATGAAGAGACCCAGTACTTC. It translates to CASTPPPVNEETQYF.

A few counts support this clonotype. The rearrangement joins TRBV7-3 to TRBJ1-2; no clear D gene. This CDR3 contains 14 residues. CDR1 and CDR2 from the germline V gene are SGHTA and FQGTGA. The germline V and J ends were trimmed by 2 bases and 8 bases, with 15 bases remaining between them. The CDR3 protein is CASSLEGPGGGYTF. CDR3 nucleotide sequence: TGTGCCAGCAGCTTAGAGGGCCCGGGAGGAGGCTACACCTTC.

In its sample, this clonotype was seen a few times. The CDR3 nucleotides read TGTGCCAGCAGCTTTGGGACAGGGGAGTCGGATACGCAGTATTTT. It specifies CASSFGTGESDTQYF. The chain has TRBV7-6 and TRBJ2-3; TRBD1 matches at 10 bases. Germline-derived CDR1 and CDR2 are SGHVS and FNYEAQ. V shed 3 bases and J 6 bases; nucleotides not matched to a gene: 6. The CDR3 covers 15 residues. Supplemented by reference TRBV7-6 and TRBJ2-3, the full variable domain reads GAGVSQSPRYKVTKRGQDVALRCDPISGHVSLYWYRQALGQGPEFLTYFNYEAQQDKSGLPNDRFSAERPEGSISTLTIQRTEQRDSAMYRCASSFGTGESDTQYFGPGTRLTVL.

The chain joins TRBV12-3 or TRBV12-4 to TRBJ2-5, with a tentative D call TRBD1 (5 bases). CDR3 length equals 15 residues. V lost 6 bases, J lost 1 base, and 15 bases lay in between. The CDR3 sequence: CASSFSADSQETQYF. CDR3 bases: TGTGCCAGCAGCTTTTCGGCTGACAGCCAAGAGACCCAGTACTTC.

This clonotype was counted ten times or more. The chain has TRBV27 and TRBJ2-1; 7 nucleotides align to TRBD2. The germline CDR1 and CDR2 sequences are MNHEY and SMNVEV (reference sequence). Trimming took 4 bases from V and 1 from J; bases not matched to a gene: 10. The CDR3 length is 17 residues. CDR3 sequence (DNA): TGTGCCAGCAGTTCGGGAGCGGGACCCTCTTCCTACAATGAGCAGTTCTTC. Protein product: CASSSGAGPSSYNEQFF.

This chain connects TRBV15 to TRBJ2-1; TRBD2 matches 9 bases. J gave up 10 bases and V 1 base, and 8 bases lay outside the gene matches. CDR3 size: 15 residues. CDR1 and CDR2 from the germline V gene are LNHNV and YYDKDF (reference sequence). The CDR3 protein is CATSRGLAELSEQFF. The CDR3 DNA follows: TGTGCCACCAGCAGAGGACTAGCGGAGCTCTCGGAGCAGTTCTTC. Full variable domain (rest looked up from reference TRBV15 and TRBJ2-1): DAMVIQNPRYQVTQFGKPVTLSCSQTLNHNVMYWYQQKSSQAPKLLFHYYDKDFNNEADTPDNFQSRRPNTSFCFLDIRSPGLGDTAMYLCATSRGLAELSEQFFGPGTRLTVL.

On this clonotype itself: It may be a read error: a sequence one base away is much more abundant. J is TRBJ2-7 and V is TRBV28; 11 positions match TRBD2. This CDR3 has 14 amino acids. With V trimmed by 5 bases and J by 8 bases, 8 bases remained unmatched. Germline V gene sequence: CDR1 MDHEN, CDR2 SYDVKM. The CDR3 protein is CASSANPTSGKQYF. The CDR3 DNA reads TGTGCCAGCAGTGCCAACCCGACTAGCGGGAAGCAGTACTTC.

V and J are TRBV20-1 and TRBJ2-5; TRBD1 is a possible D gene (5 bases). V was trimmed by 0 bases and J by 7 bases, leaving 12 bases between them. Looked up from germline, CDR1 is DFQATT and CDR2 is SNEGSKA (reference sequence). The CDR3 contains 13 residues. The CDR3 nucleotides are TGCAGTGCTAGAGATTGGGGCTCTAGGACCCAGTACTTC. Residues: CSARDWGSRTQYF.

This clonotype has at least ten counts. J is TRBJ2-5 and V is TRBV3-1, with 9 bases aligning to TRBD2. Germline loops: CDR1 LGHDT, CDR2 YNNKEL (reference sequence). After removal of 0 bases from V and 9 bases from J, the junction contained 8 bases not matched to a gene. The CDR3 runs 15 residues. In nucleotides, the CDR3 is TGTGCCAGCAGCCAAGATCTAAGCGGGGGGAGGGCCCAGTACTTC. Protein product: CASSQDLSGGRAQYF.

The rearrangement uses TRBV27 and TRBJ1-6, with 10 bases matching TRBD1. Trimming at V came to 0 bases and at J to 9 bases, leaving 2 bases not matched to a gene. The CDR3 consists of 15 residues. Germline CDR1 MNHEY, CDR2 SMNVEV (reference sequence). The DNA of the CDR3 is TGTGCCAGCAGTTTATCGGGGACAGGGGCTTCACCCCTCCACTTT. Its protein product is CASSLSGTGASPLHF.

This clonotype appeared many times. The CDR3 is CASSLPASTDTQYF. The CDR3 region has the DNA TGTGCCAGCAGTTTGCCCGCCTCGACAGATACGCAGTATTTT. This chain uses TRBV28 with TRBJ2-3; D is ambiguous. Trimming removed 3 bases at V and 3 bases at J, with 10 bases between. The germline gives CDR1 MDHEN, CDR2 SYDVKM. This CDR3 contains 14 residues.

This clonotype occurred a few times. This rearrangement joins TRBV28 to TRBJ2-4; a weak D match, TRBD1 (6 bases). V gave up 3 bases and J gave up 6 bases, with 9 bases separating them. This CDR3 has 13 amino acids. Germline CDR1 reads MDHEN; CDR2 reads SYDVKM. CDR3 in amino acids: CASSFDRINIQYF. The CDR3 DNA is TGTGCCAGCAGTTTTGACAGGATAAACATTCAGTACTTC.

This clonotype was detected ten times or more. The V gene is TRBV3-1, the J gene TRBJ1-1; D remains ambiguous. Germline V gene data show CDR1 as LGHDT and CDR2 as YNNKEL (reference sequence). The CDR3 has 14 residues. Deletions cut 1 base from V and 1 base from J, with 7 bases between. The CDR3 region has the DNA TGTGCCAGCAGCCAAGCGTGGGGGAACACTGAAGCTTTCTTT. Translation: CASSQAWGNTEAFF.

This clonotype was observed a handful of times. The J gene is TRBJ2-5, the V gene TRBV12-3 or TRBV12-4, with D unresolved. V lost 3 bases to trimming and J lost 1 base, with 6 bases between them. The CDR3 totals 13 residues. In DNA, the CDR3 is TGTGCCAGCAGTTTCAGTCTCCAAGAGACCCAGTACTTC. Amino acid sequence: CASSFSLQETQYF.

This clonotype has a count of ten or more. This chain uses TRBV7-9 with TRBJ2-7, with 8 bases matching TRBD1. The CDR3 runs 15 residues. From germline, CDR1 is SEHNR and CDR2 FQNEAQ (reference sequence). V lost 4 bases to trimming and J lost 3 bases; unmatched junction nucleotides: 8. The CDR3, as DNA: TGTGCCAGCAGCTCCGGACAGGGTGATGGCTACGAGCAGTACTTC. Translation gives CASSSGQGDGYEQYF.